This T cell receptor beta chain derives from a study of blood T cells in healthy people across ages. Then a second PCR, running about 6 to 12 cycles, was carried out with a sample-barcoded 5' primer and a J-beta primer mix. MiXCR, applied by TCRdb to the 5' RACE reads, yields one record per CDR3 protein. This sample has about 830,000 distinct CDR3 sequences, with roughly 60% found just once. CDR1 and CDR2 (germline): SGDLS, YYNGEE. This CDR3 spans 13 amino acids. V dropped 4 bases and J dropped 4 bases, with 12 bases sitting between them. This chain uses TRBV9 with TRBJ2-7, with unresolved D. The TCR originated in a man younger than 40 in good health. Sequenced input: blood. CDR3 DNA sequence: TGTGCCAGCAGCTCCGGGTCTCCTTACGAGCAGTACTTC. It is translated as CASSSGSPYEQYF.